Listed here is a single T cell receptor beta chain. What it recognizes is unknown. CDR1 and CDR2 (germline): SNHLY, FYNNEI. This CDR3 has 14 amino acids. The junction had 12 bases not matched to a gene; V was cut back by 5 bases and J by 12 bases. This sample was included in a study of Graves' ophthalmopathy and Graves' hyperthyroidism. In this cohort, patients with other autoimmune diseases, uncontrolled infections, pregnancy or lactation were excluded. Study-wide results and caveats: Most clonotypes expanded in thyroid above 0.001 frequency were present in blood too.

The study amplified TCR beta CDR3 regions using RNA transcripts. Second-round multiplex PCR came after first-round RT-PCR with HTBI primers. TCRdb processed the multiplex PCR reads anew with MiXCR; each CDR3 protein has one entry. The table shows 900,000 to 1,200,000 distinct CDR3 sequences, with about 35% occurring only once. The receptor comes from an adult man with Graves' hyperthyroidism. Sample: peripheral blood or thyroid tissue (not recorded which). V gene TRBV2 combines with J gene TRBJ1-2; 10 positions match TRBD1. CDR3 coding DNA: TGTGCCAGCAGTACGGGACAGGGGCACTCTGGAAACACCTTC. It encodes CASSTGQGHSGNTF.